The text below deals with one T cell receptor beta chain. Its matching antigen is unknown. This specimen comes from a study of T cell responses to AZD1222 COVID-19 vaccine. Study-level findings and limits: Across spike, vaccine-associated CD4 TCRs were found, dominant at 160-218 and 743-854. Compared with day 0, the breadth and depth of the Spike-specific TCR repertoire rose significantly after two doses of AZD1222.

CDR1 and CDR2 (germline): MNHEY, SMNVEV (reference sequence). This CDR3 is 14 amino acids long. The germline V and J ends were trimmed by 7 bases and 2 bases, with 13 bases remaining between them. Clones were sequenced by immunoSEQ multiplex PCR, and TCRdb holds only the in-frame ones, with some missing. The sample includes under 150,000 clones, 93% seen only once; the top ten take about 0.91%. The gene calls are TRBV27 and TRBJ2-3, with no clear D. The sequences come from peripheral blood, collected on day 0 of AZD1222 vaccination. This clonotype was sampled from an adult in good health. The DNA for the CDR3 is TGTGCCAGCACCGCCCTAGACCTCACAGATACGCAGTATTTT. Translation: CASTALDLTDTQYF.